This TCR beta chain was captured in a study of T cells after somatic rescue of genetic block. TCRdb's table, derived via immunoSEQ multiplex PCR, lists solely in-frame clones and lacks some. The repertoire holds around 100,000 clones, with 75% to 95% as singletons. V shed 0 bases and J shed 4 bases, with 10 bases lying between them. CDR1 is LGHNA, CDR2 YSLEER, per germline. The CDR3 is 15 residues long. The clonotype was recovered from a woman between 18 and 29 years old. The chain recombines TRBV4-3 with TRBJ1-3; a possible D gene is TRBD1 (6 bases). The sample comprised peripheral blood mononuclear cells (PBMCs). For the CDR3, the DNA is TGCGCCAGCAGCCAAGACGGGGGGACAGGAAACACCATATATTTT. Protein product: CASSQDGGTGNTIYF.